The rows below give T cell receptor beta chains drawn from one sample of a study of blood T cell repertoires in COVID-19. TCRdb's table, derived via immunoSEQ multiplex PCR, lists solely in-frame clones and lacks some. The sample includes around 380,000 clones, roughly 80% of them seen just once. The material sequenced was peripheral blood. The source of these receptors is a human donor with acute or convalescent COVID-19. The donor label of this sample is uncertain. Both conserved end residues are part of each CDR3. The D gene is left open where the match is weak. Size tells how often a clone was seen (once, few, many) or the class of an expanded clone, and some rows leave it out.

clone_size: .; j_call: TRBJ1-4; v_call: TRBV28; d_call: .; cdr3_aa: CASSPPGGDEKLFF; cdr3_nt: TGTGCCAGCAGTCCCCCGGGCGGGGATGAAAAACTGTTTTTT
clone_size: few; j_call: TRBJ2-2; v_call: TRBV2; d_call: .; cdr3_aa: CATLTGTGELFF; cdr3_nt: TGTGCCACCTTGACAGGCACCGGGGAGCTGTTTTTT
clone_size: .; j_call: TRBJ1-2; v_call: TRBV12-3/TRBV12-4; d_call: .; cdr3_aa: CASSLRGPYGYTF; cdr3_nt: TGTGCCAGCAGTTTAAGGGGTCCCTATGGCTACACCTTC
clone_size: .; j_call: TRBJ1-1; v_call: TRBV2; d_call: TRBD1; cdr3_aa: CASRGGQGGTEAFF; cdr3_nt: TGTGCCAGCAGGGGCGGACAGGGAGGTACTGAAGCTTTCTTT
clone_size: .; j_call: TRBJ1-2; v_call: TRBV19; d_call: .; cdr3_aa: CASLSGQDYGYTF; cdr3_nt: TGTGCCAGCCTAAGCGGGCAGGACTATGGCTACACCTTC
clone_size: .; j_call: TRBJ2-3; v_call: TRBV10-1; d_call: .; cdr3_aa: CASSGRDTQYF; cdr3_nt: TGCGCCAGCAGTGGCAGAGATACGCAGTATTTT
clone_size: .; j_call: TRBJ1-2; v_call: TRBV7-9; d_call: .; cdr3_aa: CASSPPYEGKNGYTF; cdr3_nt: TGTGCCAGCAGCCCCCCTTATGAGGGAAAGAATGGCTACACCTTC
clone_size: .; j_call: TRBJ2-1; v_call: TRBV6-5; d_call: .; cdr3_aa: CASSSPGIDYGEQFF; cdr3_nt: TGTGCCAGCAGTTCACCCGGGATTGACTATGGTGAGCAGTTCTTC
clone_size: .; j_call: TRBJ2-7; v_call: TRBV28; d_call: TRBD1; cdr3_aa: CASSLRQGWYF; cdr3_nt: TGTGCCAGCAGTTTAAGACAGGGTTGGTACTTC
clone_size: .; j_call: TRBJ2-1; v_call: TRBV2; d_call: .; cdr3_aa: CAGKDQGIEQFF; cdr3_nt: TGTGCCGGTAAAGATCAGGGTATAGAGCAGTTCTTC
clone_size: .; j_call: TRBJ1-1; v_call: TRBV11-2; d_call: .; cdr3_aa: CASNNLQGAEAFF; cdr3_nt: TGTGCCAGCAACAACTTACAGGGAGCTGAAGCTTTCTTT
clone_size: .; j_call: TRBJ1-2; v_call: TRBV6-5; d_call: TRBD1; cdr3_aa: CASSYEGSGGLIGYTF; cdr3_nt: TGTGCCAGCAGTTACGAAGGGTCAGGGGGCCTGATTGGCTACACCTTC
clone_size: .; j_call: TRBJ1-2; v_call: TRBV7-6; d_call: TRBD1; cdr3_aa: CASSVGTGFYGYTF; cdr3_nt: TGTGCCAGCAGCGTTGGGACAGGCTTCTATGGCTACACCTTC
clone_size: .; j_call: TRBJ2-7; v_call: TRBV7-9; d_call: TRBD1; cdr3_aa: CASSLALGQGAYEQYF; cdr3_nt: TGTGCCAGCAGCTTAGCGCTTGGACAGGGAGCCTACGAGCAGTACTTC
clone_size: .; j_call: TRBJ1-5; v_call: TRBV11-2; d_call: .; cdr3_aa: CASSYPRSQPQHF; cdr3_nt: TGTGCCAGCAGCTACCCGCGGAGTCAGCCCCAGCATTTT
clone_size: .; j_call: TRBJ2-5; v_call: TRBV5-4; d_call: TRBD2; cdr3_aa: CASRTQRGEETQYF; cdr3_nt: TGTGCCAGCAGAACCCAGCGGGGTGAAGAGACCCAGTACTTC